Reported below is one TCR beta chain. Its antigen is not known. This sample is drawn from a study of cytomegalovirus exposure and HLA in healthy donors. Findings and limits, study-wide: Later on, analysis showed that most CMV-associated TCR beta chains appeared to be HLA-restricted. In a later analysis, at a false discovery rate of 0.05, 15,000 to 20,000 TCR beta sequences matched HLA alleles.

CDR3 size: 15 residues. Germline V CDR1 and CDR2: MNHNS, SASEGT. V lost 6 bases, J lost 3 bases, and 7 bases stayed unmatched. A multiplex PCR was run with 60 Vbeta primers and 13 Jbeta primers. TCRdb's copy holds only in-frame clones and misses some; the assay was immunoSEQ multiplex PCR. This table holds 150,000 to 200,000 clones, more than 65% found once. The rearrangement joins TRBV6-1 to TRBJ1-5, with 8 bases aligning to TRBD1. The receptor was derived from a man in his forties in good health and CMV-seropositive. The sequenced sample consisted of PBMCs. The CDR3: CASSRQGLDNQPQHF. As DNA, the CDR3 is TGTGCCAGCAGCCGACAGGGGCTTGACAATCAGCCCCAGCATTTT.